The 21 T cell receptor beta chains reported below all come from one sample, sequenced in a study of blood T cell repertoires in COVID-19 (dated by TCRdb to 2018 to 2020). The library was produced with the immunoSEQ multiplex PCR assay. Imported from immuneACCESS, the table was reduced by TCRdb to in-frame sequences with V and J called. These copies leave out some clones; in studies compared against another copy, an unresolved V gene accounts for under half, and the cause of the remainder is not known. Counted in this sample were under 300,000 clones; 75% to 95% of them appeared once. The ten largest clones capture 1.5% to 2% of the sample. Sequenced input: PBMCs or T cells enriched from blood (not recorded which). These receptors were collected from a woman between 18 and 29 years old who had recovered from COVID-19.

This chain joins TRBV2 and TRBJ1-2; possibly TRBD1 for D (5 bases). Trimming removed 6 bases from V and 11 bases from J, with 16 bases in between. The CDR3 runs 12 residues. Germline V lookup: CDR1 SNHLY, CDR2 FYNNEI. CDR3 protein: CASSLAPAGYTF. CDR3 sequence (DNA): TGTGCCAGCAGCCTAGCGCCTGCAGGGTACACCTTC. Filled out from reference TRBV2 and TRBJ1-2, the complete variable domain reads EPEVTQTPSHQVTQMGQEVILRCVPISNHLYFYWYRQILGQKVEFLVSFYNNEISEKSEIFDDQFSVERPDGSNFTLKIRSTKLEDSAMYFCASSLAPAGYTFGSGTRLTVV.

The V call is TRBV6-5, the J call TRBJ2-1; 15 nucleotides match TRBD2. Germline lookup yields CDR1 MNHEY and CDR2 SVGAGI. This CDR3 is 15 amino acids long. With 7 bases clipped from V and 12 bases from J, the junction kept 10 bases outside the gene matches. In DNA form, the CDR3 reads TGTGCCAGCACCTCCTCCGGGACTAGCGGGAGGCGGCAGTTCTTC. It is translated as CASTSSGTSGRRQFF.

The chain joins TRBV3-1 (or the pseudogene TRBV3-2) to TRBJ1-4, with a tentative D call TRBD1 (6 bases). The CDR3 contains 15 residues. Per the germline V gene, CDR1 is LGHDT and CDR2 is YNNKEL (reference sequence). With 5 bases removed from V and 2 bases from J, the gap between germline ends came to 12 bases. The DNA for the CDR3 is TGTGCCAGCAGCGAACAGGGTACGACTAATGAAAAACTGTTTTTT. Translated, it gives CASSEQGTTNEKLFF.

This chain joins TRBV6-1 and TRBJ2-7, with 9 positions matching TRBD1. J gave up 1 base and V 4 bases, and 8 bases lay outside the gene matches. From germline, CDR1 is MNHNS and CDR2 SASEGT. This CDR3 region has 16 residues. The CDR3 sequence is CASSVKGTGISYEQYF. The CDR3 region has the DNA TGTGCCAGCAGTGTTAAGGGGACAGGGATATCCTACGAGCAGTACTTC.

The chain recombines TRBV19 with TRBJ1-1; D unclear. This CDR3 has 14 amino acids. Germline CDR1 is LNHDA and CDR2 is SQIVND (reference sequence). Trimming took 5 bases from V and 3 from J, leaving 13 bases between them. The CDR3 is CASSLVSGDTEAFF. The CDR3 DNA is TGTGCCAGTAGTCTTGTGTCAGGCGACACTGAAGCTTTCTTT.

This sequence joins TRBV6-1 and TRBJ2-7; no reliable D call. Trimming cost V 3 bases and J 0 bases, with 12 bases left between them. This CDR3 is 15 amino acids long. Germline V lookup: CDR1 MNHNS, CDR2 SASEGT. CDR3 in DNA: TGTGCCAGCAGTGACCCCTTTGAGAACTCCTACGAGCAGTACTTC. Residues: CASSDPFENSYEQYF.

The chain uses TRBV7-9 and TRBJ1-2; D not certain. Germline CDR1 reads SEHNR; CDR2 reads FQNEAQ (reference sequence). This CDR3 spans 14 amino acids. V was clipped by 1 base and J by 4 bases, with 10 bases between them. The CDR3 DNA follows: TGTGCCAGCAGCTTAGTTACGGGTGGCTATGGCTACACCTTC. This codes for CASSLVTGGYGYTF.

J is TRBJ1-2 and V is TRBV6-1; D call uncertain. CDR3 size: 14 residues. Germline V lookup: CDR1 MNHNS, CDR2 SASEGT. The germline V and J ends were trimmed by 2 bases and 7 bases, with 14 bases remaining between them. The CDR3 reads CASSEYRLELGYTF. The CDR3 region has the DNA TGTGCCAGCAGTGAATATAGGCTGGAGCTTGGCTACACCTTC.

The gene calls are TRBV6-2 or TRBV6-3 and TRBJ2-7, with D unclear. Germline V gene data show CDR1 as MNHEY and CDR2 as SVGEGT. This CDR3 has 13 amino acids. V lost 0 bases, J lost 6 bases, and 9 bases lay in between. The CDR3 region is CASSYSFSGEQYF. The CDR3 DNA reads as TGTGCCAGCAGTTACTCGTTTTCAGGCGAGCAGTACTTC.

V gene TRBV11-3 combines with J gene TRBJ1-1; no clear D. Germline values: CDR1 SGHNT, CDR2 YENEEA. The CDR3 covers 13 residues. V was shortened by 5 bases and J by 0 bases, with 7 bases between the two germline ends. The CDR3 loop reads CASSVRMNTEAFF. CDR3 in DNA: TGTGCCAGCAGCGTGCGAATGAACACTGAAGCTTTCTTT.

In regard to this clone: At one boundary the junction diverges from the germline segment, which might be a read error. This chain uses TRBV7-7 with TRBJ2-6; TRBD2 matches at 9 bases. Germline CDR1 SSHAT, CDR2 FNYEAQ (reference sequence). The CDR3 extends over 18 amino acids. The CDR3 DNA is TGTGCTAGCAGCCCTGCGGGGGGGGCAGGTGCTGGGGCCAACGTCCTGACTTTC. Residues: CASSPAGGAGAGANVLTF.

In this sample, this clone turned up once. The chain joins TRBV15 to TRBJ2-5; 9 bases match TRBD1. Looked up from germline, CDR1 is LNHNV and CDR2 is YYDKDF (reference sequence). Unmatched junction bases numbered 14, after V lost 4 bases and J lost 5 bases. This CDR3 has 17 residues. The DNA of the CDR3 is TGTGCCACCAGCAAACACCCCGGGACAGGGTATTGGGAGACCCAGTACTTC. Translated: CATSKHPGTGYWETQYF.

The chain combines TRBV7-9 with TRBJ1-1; D is perhaps TRBD1 (5 bases). V was pared by 2 bases and J by 1 base, with 11 bases between. Germline CDR1 reads SEHNR; CDR2 reads FQNEAQ (reference sequence). The CDR3 has 15 residues. The DNA for the CDR3 is TGTGCCAGCAGCTTACAGGGTCGTTGGAACACTGAAGCTTTCTTT. Its protein is CASSLQGRWNTEAFF.

The chain employs TRBV2 and TRBJ2-7; TRBD1 matches 7 bases. V shed 6 bases and J 4 bases; nucleotides not matched to a gene: 9. Germline V gene lookup returns CDR1 SNHLY and CDR2 FYNNEI. The CDR3 is 14 residues long. CDR3 in DNA: TGTGCCAGCAGGGAGACAGGGTTCCTGTACGAGCAGTACTTC. It specifies CASRETGFLYEQYF.

V gene TRBV29-1 combines with J gene TRBJ2-1, with 7 bases fitting TRBD1. V dropped 4 bases and J dropped 6; count of bases not matched to a gene: 3. CDR1 SQVTM and CDR2 ANQGSEA come from the germline V gene. The CDR3 has 12 amino acids. The CDR3 bases are TGCAGCGTTGGGGACAGTTTCAATGAGCAGTTCTTC. It yields the protein CSVGDSFNEQFF.

The CDR3 reads CASSFDREGAFEQYF. The CDR3 bases are TGTGCCAGCAGCTTCGACAGGGAAGGAGCGTTCGAGCAGTACTTC. The chain links TRBV5-4 to TRBJ2-7, with 7 bases lining up with TRBD1. V shed 2 bases, J shed 6 bases, and the junction held 11 bases outside the gene matches. Germline-derived CDR1 and CDR2 are SGHNT and YYREEE (reference sequence). The CDR3 extends over 15 amino acids. The full variable domain, its missing parts supplied by reference TRBV5-4 and TRBJ2-7, is ETGVTQSPTHLIKTRGQQVTLRCSSQSGHNTVSWYQQALGQGPQFIFQYYREEENGRGNFPPRFSGLQFPNYSSELNVNALELDDSALYLCASSFDREGAFEQYFGPGTRLTVT.

The chain joins TRBV2 to TRBJ2-7; D might be TRBD2 (5 bases). CDR1 SNHLY and CDR2 FYNNEI come from the germline V gene. This CDR3 has 13 residues. V lost 7 bases and J lost 2, with 12 bases in between. Here the CDR3 reads CASTRRLTYEQYF. DNA of the CDR3: TGTGCCAGCACGAGGAGGCTTACCTACGAGCAGTACTTC. Full variable domain (outside the CDR3, taken from reference TRBV2 and TRBJ2-7): EPEVTQTPSHQVTQMGQEVILRCVPISNHLYFYWYRQILGQKVEFLVSFYNNEISEKSEIFDDQFSVERPDGSNFTLKIRSTKLEDSAMYFCASTRRLTYEQYFGPGTRLTVT.

The rearrangement links TRBV5-1 to TRBJ2-5, with a tentative D call TRBD1 (7 bases). Germline V CDR1 and CDR2: SGHRS, YFSETQ. Between the trimmed V and J ends, which lost 0 bases and 5 bases, there was a span of 14 bases. This CDR3 spans 15 amino acids. The CDR3 spells CASSLDGGGRETQYF. CDR3 nucleotides: TGCGCCAGCAGCTTGGACGGAGGGGGCCGGGAGACCCAGTACTTC.

The rearrangement joins TRBV5-1 to TRBJ2-3, with 8 nucleotides matching TRBD2. Germline V gene lookup returns CDR1 SGHRS and CDR2 YFSETQ. This CDR3 spans 15 amino acids. V shed 0 bases, J shed 4 bases, and the junction held 4 bases outside the gene matches. In DNA, the CDR3 is TGCGCCAGCAGCTTGGAGGCGGGAGGTCCAGATACGCAGTATTTT. It codes for CASSLEAGGPDTQYF.

The chain uses TRBV27 and TRBJ2-7, with D possibly TRBD1 on 6 matching bases. Germline assignment: CDR1 MNHEY and CDR2 SMNVEV (reference sequence). This CDR3 comprises 14 residues. V was clipped by 5 bases and J by 7 bases, with 18 bases between them. The CDR3 DNA is TGTGCCAGCAGTGGGTACAGGGATCCGGAGGAGCAGTACTTC. It translates to CASSGYRDPEEQYF.

This chain links TRBV5-4 with TRBJ2-1; TRBD2 matches at 10 bases. Germline V lookup: CDR1 SGHNT, CDR2 YYREEE (reference sequence). The CDR3 runs 17 residues. V lost 2 bases and J lost 0; bases outside the gene matches: 5. CDR3 amino acids: CASSFRAGGVSYNEQFF. Written as DNA, the CDR3 is TGTGCCAGCAGCTTCCGAGCGGGAGGGGTCTCCTACAATGAGCAGTTCTTC.